This T cell receptor beta chain was identified in a study of T-cell memory formation after mild COVID-19. Turning to the study itself: Clusters were largely donor specific.

TCRdb ran MiXCR on the 5' RACE reads and lists one entry per CDR3 protein. The sample lists hundreds of thousands of distinct CDR3 sequences; around 15% were seen once. As concerns this clonotype: As yet, its antigen is unknown.

General study findings and limits: Contracting clones localized mainly to CM and EM when CD4+ and mainly to EMRA when CD8+.

This clonotype originated in a man aged 18 to 30 who had mild COVID-19 (a few samples of this study predate the infection). Cell type and time point are not known. Sequenced input: PBMCs or a T cell subset sorted from them (not recorded which).

The CDR3 nucleotides read TGTGCCAGCAGCCAAGCGGGTGGCAGAAGCTTCTATGGCTACACCTTC. Protein sequence: CASSQAGGRSFYGYTF. The V gene is TRBV3-1, the J gene TRBJ1-2; no clear D gene. Germline V lookup: CDR1 LGHDT, CDR2 YNNKEL (reference sequence). Trimming cost V 1 base and J 4 bases, with 16 bases left between them. CDR3 size: 16 residues.